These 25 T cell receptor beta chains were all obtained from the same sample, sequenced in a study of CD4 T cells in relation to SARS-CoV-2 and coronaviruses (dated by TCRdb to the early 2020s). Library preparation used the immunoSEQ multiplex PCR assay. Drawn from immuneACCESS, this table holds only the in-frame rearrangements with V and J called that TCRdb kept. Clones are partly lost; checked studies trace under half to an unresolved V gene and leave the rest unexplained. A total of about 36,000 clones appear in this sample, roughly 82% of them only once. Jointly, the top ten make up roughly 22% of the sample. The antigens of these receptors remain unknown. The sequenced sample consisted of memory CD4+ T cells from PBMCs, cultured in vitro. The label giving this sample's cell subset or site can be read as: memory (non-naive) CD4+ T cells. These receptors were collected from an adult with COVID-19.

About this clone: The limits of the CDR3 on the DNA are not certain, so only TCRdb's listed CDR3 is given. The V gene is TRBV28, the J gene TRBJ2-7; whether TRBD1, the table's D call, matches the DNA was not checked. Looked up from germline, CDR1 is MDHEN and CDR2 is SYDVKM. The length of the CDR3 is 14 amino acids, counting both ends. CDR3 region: CASSSSTESYEQYF.

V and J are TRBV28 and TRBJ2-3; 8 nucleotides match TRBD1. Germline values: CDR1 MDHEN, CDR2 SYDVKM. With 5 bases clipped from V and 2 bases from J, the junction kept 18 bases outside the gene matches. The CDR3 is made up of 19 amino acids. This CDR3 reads CASSPRTGRKGKFTDTQYF. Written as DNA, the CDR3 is TGTGCCAGCAGTCCACGGACAGGGCGAAAAGGGAAGTTCACAGATACGCAGTATTTT.

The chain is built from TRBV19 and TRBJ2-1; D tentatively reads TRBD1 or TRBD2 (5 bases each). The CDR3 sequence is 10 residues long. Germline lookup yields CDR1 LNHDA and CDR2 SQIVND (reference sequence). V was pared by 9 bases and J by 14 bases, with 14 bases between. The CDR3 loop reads CARGRDLEFF. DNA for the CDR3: TGTGCCAGGGGCCGGGACCTCGAGTTCTTC.

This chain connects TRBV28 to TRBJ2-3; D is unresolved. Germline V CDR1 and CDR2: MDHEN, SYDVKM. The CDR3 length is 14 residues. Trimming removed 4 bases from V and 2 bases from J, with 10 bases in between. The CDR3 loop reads CASSSRRSTDTQYF. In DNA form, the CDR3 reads TGTGCCAGCAGTTCACGTAGGTCCACAGATACGCAGTATTTT. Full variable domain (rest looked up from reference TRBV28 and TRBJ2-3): DVKVTQSSRYLVKRTGEKVFLECVQDMDHENMFWYRQDPGLGLRLIYFSYDVKMKEKGDIPEGYSVSREKKERFSLILESASTNQTSMYLCASSSRRSTDTQYFGPGTRLTVL.

The CDR3 DNA sequence: TGTGCCAGCAGCTTGGGGTTAGGATACTATGGCTACACCTTC. Translating gives CASSLGLGYYGYTF. This rearrangement joins TRBV5-4 to TRBJ1-2; no firm D call. CDR3 size: 14 residues. V was cut by 0 bases and J by 3 bases, with 9 bases left in between. From germline, CDR1 is SGHNT and CDR2 YYREEE (reference sequence). The variable domain in full, completed from reference TRBV5-4 and TRBJ1-2, reads ETGVTQSPTHLIKTRGQQVTLRCSSQSGHNTVSWYQQALGQGPQFIFQYYREEENGRGNFPPRFSGLQFPNYSSELNVNALELDDSALYLCASSLGLGYYGYTFGSGTRLTVV.

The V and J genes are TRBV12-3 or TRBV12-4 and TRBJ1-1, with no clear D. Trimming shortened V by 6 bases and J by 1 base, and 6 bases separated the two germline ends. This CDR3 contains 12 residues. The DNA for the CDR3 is TGTGCCAGCAGGGTTCCGAACACTGAAGCTTTCTTT. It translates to CASRVPNTEAFF.

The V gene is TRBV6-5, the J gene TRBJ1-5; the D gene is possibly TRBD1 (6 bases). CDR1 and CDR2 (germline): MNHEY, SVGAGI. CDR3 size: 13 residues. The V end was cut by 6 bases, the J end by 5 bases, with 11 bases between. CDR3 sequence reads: CASSSGVDQPQHF. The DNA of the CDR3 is TGTGCCAGCAGCTCAGGGGTGGATCAGCCCCAGCATTTT.

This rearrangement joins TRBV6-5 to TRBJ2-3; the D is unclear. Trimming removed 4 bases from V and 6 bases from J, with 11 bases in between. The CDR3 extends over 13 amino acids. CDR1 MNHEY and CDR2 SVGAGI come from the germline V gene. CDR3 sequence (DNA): TGTGCCAGCAGTTTCCGGATCACGGATACGCAGTATTTT. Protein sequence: CASSFRITDTQYF.

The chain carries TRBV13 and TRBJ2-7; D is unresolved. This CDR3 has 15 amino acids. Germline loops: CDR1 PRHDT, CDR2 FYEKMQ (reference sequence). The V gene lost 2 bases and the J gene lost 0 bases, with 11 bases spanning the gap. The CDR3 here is CASSLSRWFSYEQYF. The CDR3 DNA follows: TGTGCCAGCAGCTTATCTAGATGGTTCTCCTACGAGCAGTACTTC.

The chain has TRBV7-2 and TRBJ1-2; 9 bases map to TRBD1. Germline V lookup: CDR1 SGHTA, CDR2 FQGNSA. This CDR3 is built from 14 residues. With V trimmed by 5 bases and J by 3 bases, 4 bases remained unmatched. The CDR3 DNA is TGTGCCAGCAGCACGGGACAGGGTGACTATGGCTACACCTTC. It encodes CASSTGQGDYGYTF.

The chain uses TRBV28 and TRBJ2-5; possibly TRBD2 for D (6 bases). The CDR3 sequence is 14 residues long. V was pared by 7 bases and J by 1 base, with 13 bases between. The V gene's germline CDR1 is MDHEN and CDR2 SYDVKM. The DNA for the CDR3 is TGTGCCAGCATTGGGGTAGCGGTCCAAGAGACCCAGTACTTC. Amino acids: CASIGVAVQETQYF.

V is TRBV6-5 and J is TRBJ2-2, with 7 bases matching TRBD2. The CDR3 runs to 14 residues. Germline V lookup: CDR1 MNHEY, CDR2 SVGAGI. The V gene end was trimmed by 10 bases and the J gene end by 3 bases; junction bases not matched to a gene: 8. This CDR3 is CATQASGYTGELFF. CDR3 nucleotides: TGTGCCACCCAAGCTAGCGGCTACACCGGGGAGCTGTTTTTT.

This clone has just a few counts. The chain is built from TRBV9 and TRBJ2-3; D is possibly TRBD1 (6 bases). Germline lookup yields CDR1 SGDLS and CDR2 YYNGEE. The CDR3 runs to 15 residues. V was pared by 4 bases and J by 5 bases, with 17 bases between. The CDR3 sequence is CASSFRQASIDTQYF. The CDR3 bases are TGTGCCAGCAGCTTCCGACAGGCTAGTATAGATACGCAGTATTTT.

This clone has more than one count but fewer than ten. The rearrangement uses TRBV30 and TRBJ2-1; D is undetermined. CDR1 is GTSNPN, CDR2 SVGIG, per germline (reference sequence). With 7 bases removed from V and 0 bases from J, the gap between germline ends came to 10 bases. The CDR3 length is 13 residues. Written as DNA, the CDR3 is TGTGCCTTAGACCAAAACTCCTACAATGAGCAGTTCTTC. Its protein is CALDQNSYNEQFF.

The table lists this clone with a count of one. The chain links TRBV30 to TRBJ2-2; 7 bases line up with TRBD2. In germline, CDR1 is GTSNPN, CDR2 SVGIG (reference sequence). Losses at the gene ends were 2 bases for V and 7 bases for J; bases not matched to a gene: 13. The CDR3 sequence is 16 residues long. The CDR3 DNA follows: TGTGCCTGGAGTCGTATTGCGGGAGATTATGTCGGGGAGCTGTTTTTT. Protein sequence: CAWSRIAGDYVGELFF.

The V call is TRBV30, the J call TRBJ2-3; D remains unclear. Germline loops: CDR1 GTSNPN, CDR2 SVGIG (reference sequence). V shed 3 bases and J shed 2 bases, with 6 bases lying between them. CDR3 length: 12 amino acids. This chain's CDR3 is CAWSQATDTQYF. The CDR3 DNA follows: TGTGCCTGGAGCCAAGCCACAGATACGCAGTATTTT. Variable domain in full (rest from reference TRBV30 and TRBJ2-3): SQTIHQWPATLVQPVGSPLSLECTVEGTSNPNLYWYRQAAGRGLQLLFYSVGIGQISSEVPQNLSASRPQDRQFILSSKKLLLSDSGFYLCAWSQATDTQYFGPGTRLTVL.

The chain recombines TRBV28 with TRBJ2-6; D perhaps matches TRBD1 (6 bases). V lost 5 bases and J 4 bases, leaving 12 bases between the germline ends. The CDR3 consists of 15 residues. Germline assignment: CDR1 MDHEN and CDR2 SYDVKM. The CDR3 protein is CASSRPGAGANVLTF. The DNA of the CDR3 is TGTGCCAGCAGTCGACCAGGGGCCGGGGCCAACGTCCTGACTTTC.

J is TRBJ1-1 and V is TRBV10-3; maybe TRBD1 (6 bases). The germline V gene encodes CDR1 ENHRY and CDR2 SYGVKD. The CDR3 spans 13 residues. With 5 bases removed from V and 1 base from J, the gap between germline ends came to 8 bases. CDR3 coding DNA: TGTGCCATCAGTAGGACAGAGAACACTGAAGCTTTCTTT. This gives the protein CAISRTENTEAFF.

The CDR3 region has the DNA TGTGCCTGGAACGGGGGGGAGACTAACACTGAAGCTTTCTTT. As protein: CAWNGGETNTEAFF. The V call is TRBV30, the J call TRBJ1-1, with TRBD1 as a possible D gene (5 bases). The V end was cut by 4 bases, the J end by 2 bases, with 14 bases between. The CDR3 has 14 amino acids. Germline CDR1 is GTSNPN and CDR2 is SVGIG (reference sequence).

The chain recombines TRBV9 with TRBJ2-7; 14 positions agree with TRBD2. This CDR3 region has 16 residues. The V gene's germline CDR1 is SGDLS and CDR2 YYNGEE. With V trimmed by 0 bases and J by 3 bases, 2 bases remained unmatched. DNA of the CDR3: TGTGCCAGCAGCGTAGGGGGACTAGCGGGAGACTACGAGCAGTACTTC. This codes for CASSVGGLAGDYEQYF.

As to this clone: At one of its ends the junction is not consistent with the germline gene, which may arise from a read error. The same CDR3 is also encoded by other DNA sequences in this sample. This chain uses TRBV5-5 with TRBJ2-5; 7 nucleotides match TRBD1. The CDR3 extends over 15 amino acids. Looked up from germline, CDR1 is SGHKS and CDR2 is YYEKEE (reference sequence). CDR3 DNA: TGTGCTAGCAGGAAATTCGAGGGGGCTATGGAGACCCAGTACTTC. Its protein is CASRKFEGAMETQYF.

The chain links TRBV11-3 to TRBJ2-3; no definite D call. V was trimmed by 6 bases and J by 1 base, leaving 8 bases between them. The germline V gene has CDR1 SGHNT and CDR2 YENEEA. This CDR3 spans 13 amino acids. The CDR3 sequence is CASSPHGTDTQYF. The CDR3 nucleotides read TGTGCCAGCAGTCCTCACGGCACAGATACGCAGTATTTT.

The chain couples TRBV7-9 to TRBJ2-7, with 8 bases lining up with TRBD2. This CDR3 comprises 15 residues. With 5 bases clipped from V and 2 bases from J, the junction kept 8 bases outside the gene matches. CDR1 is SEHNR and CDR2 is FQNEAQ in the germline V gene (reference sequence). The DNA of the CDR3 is TGTGCCAGCAGCCCATCTAGCGGGCTCGCCTACGAGCAGTACTTC. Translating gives CASSPSSGLAYEQYF.

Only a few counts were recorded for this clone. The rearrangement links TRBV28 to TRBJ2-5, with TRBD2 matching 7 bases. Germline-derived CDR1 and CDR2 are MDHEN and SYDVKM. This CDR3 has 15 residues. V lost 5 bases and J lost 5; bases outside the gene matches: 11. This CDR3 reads CASSPLREQAETQYF. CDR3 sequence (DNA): TGTGCCAGCAGTCCGTTGCGGGAGCAGGCGGAGACCCAGTACTTC.

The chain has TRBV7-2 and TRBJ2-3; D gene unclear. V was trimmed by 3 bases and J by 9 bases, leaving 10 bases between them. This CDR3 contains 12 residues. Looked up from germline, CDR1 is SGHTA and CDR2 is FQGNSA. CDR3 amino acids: CASSFTDGTQYF. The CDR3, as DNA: TGTGCCAGCAGCTTTACCGACGGAACGCAGTATTTT.